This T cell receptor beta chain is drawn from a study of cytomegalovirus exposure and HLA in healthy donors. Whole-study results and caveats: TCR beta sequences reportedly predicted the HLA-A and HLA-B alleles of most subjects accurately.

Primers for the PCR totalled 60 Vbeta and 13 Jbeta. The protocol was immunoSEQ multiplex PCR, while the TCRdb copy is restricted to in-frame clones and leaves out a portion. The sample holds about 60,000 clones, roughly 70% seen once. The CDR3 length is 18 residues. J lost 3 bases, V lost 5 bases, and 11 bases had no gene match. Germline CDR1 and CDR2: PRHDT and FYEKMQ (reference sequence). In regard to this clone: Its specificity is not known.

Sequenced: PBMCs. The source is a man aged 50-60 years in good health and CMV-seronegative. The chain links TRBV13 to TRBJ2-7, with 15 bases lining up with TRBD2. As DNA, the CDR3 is TGTGCCAGCAGCCCTCGGACTAGCGGGGGGGCCCTGAACTACGAGCAGTACTTC. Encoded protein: CASSPRTSGGALNYEQYF. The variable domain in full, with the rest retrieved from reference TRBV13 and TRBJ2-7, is AAGVIQSPRHLIKEKRETATLKCYPIPRHDTVYWYQQGPGQDPQFLISFYEKMQSDKGSIPDRFSAQQFSDYHSELNMSSLELGDSALYFCASSPRTSGGALNYEQYFGPGTRLTVT.